The 18 T cell receptor beta chains listed next were all sequenced from one sample in a study of blood T cell repertoires in COVID-19 (dated by TCRdb to 2020 to 2021). The protocol used for the library was the immunoSEQ multiplex PCR assay. TCRdb took over this immuneACCESS table, retaining in-frame rearrangements with V and J assigned. Such tables are incomplete; in checked studies, under half of the missing clones stem from an unresolved V gene, and the remainder is unexplained. The sample records some 110,000 clones, approximately 81% of which are singletons. Jointly, the top ten make up less than 45% of the sample. The sample was peripheral blood. The receptors shown here come from a man older than 75 with acute or convalescent COVID-19.

A single count supports this clone. The rearrangement links TRBV28 to TRBJ2-7, with 8 positions matching TRBD2. Germline CDR1 is MDHEN and CDR2 is SYDVKM. The CDR3 is 16 residues long. The ends lost 7 bases at V and 0 bases at J; junction bases unmatched: 11. The CDR3, as DNA: TGTGCCAGCACTATTGCCGGGACTAGGGCCTCCTACGAGCAGTACTTC. Encoded protein: CASTIAGTRASYEQYF. The full variable domain, in which reference TRBV28 and TRBJ2-7 provide the parts outside the CDR3, is DVKVTQSSRYLVKRTGEKVFLECVQDMDHENMFWYRQDPGLGLRLIYFSYDVKMKEKGDIPEGYSVSREKKERFSLILESASTNQTSMYLCASTIAGTRASYEQYFGPGTRLTVT.

This clone came up a few times. The V call is TRBV3-1 (or the pseudogene TRBV3-2), the J call TRBJ1-1, with D perhaps matching TRBD1 (6 bases). The V gene lost 4 bases and the J gene lost 1 base, with 10 bases spanning the gap. CDR3 size: 14 residues. Germline V gene sequence: CDR1 LGHDT, CDR2 YNNKEL (reference sequence). DNA of the CDR3: TGTGCCAGCAGCCGGACAGCCCAGAACACTGAAGCTTTCTTT. It translates to CASSRTAQNTEAFF.

V and J are TRBV9 and TRBJ1-2; TRBD1 might be the D (5 bases). Germline V lookup: CDR1 SGDLS, CDR2 YYNGEE. This CDR3 contains 13 residues. V shed 4 bases and J shed 6 bases, with 13 bases lying between them. The CDR3 sequence is CASSLSGRNGYTF. CDR3 bases: TGTGCCAGCAGCCTATCAGGGAGGAATGGCTACACCTTC.

This clone was observed a handful of times. The V and J genes are TRBV18 and TRBJ1-4, with 9 bases that match TRBD1. The germline V gene has CDR1 KGHSH and CDR2 LQKENI. The ends lost 5 bases at V and 0 bases at J; junction bases unmatched: 7. This CDR3 spans 17 amino acids. This chain's CDR3 is CASSELDRGATNEKLFF. For the CDR3, the DNA is TGTGCCAGCTCAGAGTTGGACAGGGGTGCAACTAATGAAAAACTGTTTTTT. Full variable domain (remainder filled in from reference TRBV18 and TRBJ1-4): NAGVMQNPRHLVRRRGQEARLRCSPMKGHSHVYWYRQLPEEGLKFMVYLQKENIIDESGMPKERFSAEFPKEGPSILRIQQVVRGDSAAYFCASSELDRGATNEKLFFGSGTQLSVL.

A few counts support this clone. The chain uses TRBV6-1 and TRBJ2-7, with D tentatively TRBD1 (5 bases). Trimming pared 3 bases from V and 6 bases from J, leaving 12 bases between. The V gene's germline CDR1 is MNHNS and CDR2 SASEGT. CDR3 length equals 13 residues. The CDR3 here is CASSEVRAGEQYF. CDR3 coding DNA: TGTGCCAGCAGTGAGGTCAGGGCCGGCGAGCAGTACTTC.

This sequence joins TRBV19 and TRBJ2-6; possibly TRBD1 for D (5 bases). Germline lookup yields CDR1 LNHDA and CDR2 SQIVND (reference sequence). The CDR3 consists of 15 residues. The V gene lost 7 bases and the J gene lost 0 bases, with 10 bases spanning the gap. Here the CDR3 DNA reads TGTGCCAGTAAGGACACGCTCTCTGGGGCCAACGTCCTGACTTTC. The encoded protein is CASKDTLSGANVLTF.

The chain couples TRBV4-2 to TRBJ1-2; D gene ambiguous. The CDR3 contains 12 residues. V gave up 0 bases and J gave up 4 bases, with 3 bases separating them. Looked up from germline, CDR1 is LGHNA and CDR2 is YNFKEQ. The chain's CDR3 is CASSQDSYGYTF. DNA for the CDR3: TGTGCCAGCAGCCAAGACAGCTATGGCTACACCTTC.

This clone occurred once. The chain links TRBV7-2 to TRBJ2-5, with D perhaps TRBD2 (6 bases). V lost 5 bases and J lost 5, with 15 bases in between. The V gene's germline CDR1 is SGHTA and CDR2 FQGNSA. The CDR3 loop spans 14 amino acids. CDR3 loop: CASSPGGAGETQYF. As DNA, the CDR3 is TGTGCCAGCAGCCCCGGAGGGGCAGGGGAGACCCAGTACTTC.

The J gene is TRBJ2-2, the V gene TRBV6-5; 9 bases fit TRBD1. This CDR3 has 15 amino acids. Germline-derived CDR1 and CDR2 are MNHEY and SVGAGI. V shed 5 bases, J shed 4 bases, and the junction held 5 bases outside the gene matches. The chain's CDR3 is CASSRGTGTTGELFF. The CDR3 nucleotides read TGTGCCAGCAGTAGAGGGACAGGGACCACCGGGGAGCTGTTTTTT.

The genes are TRBV5-1 and TRBJ2-2, with 13 bases aligning to TRBD2. Germline V CDR1 and CDR2: SGHRS, YFSETQ. Unmatched junction bases numbered 0, after V lost 4 bases and J lost 0 bases. The CDR3 sequence is 16 residues long. CDR3 bases: TGCGCCAGCAGCGGGACTAGCGGGACGAACACCGGGGAGCTGTTTTTT. It translates to CASSGTSGTNTGELFF.

About this clone itself: This same CDR3 is encoded by further DNA sequences in the sample. The V and J genes are TRBV6-5 and TRBJ1-5; no clear D gene. Trimming removed 9 bases from V and 1 base from J, with 16 bases in between. The germline gives CDR1 MNHEY, CDR2 SVGAGI. The CDR3 sequence is 15 residues long. CDR3 region: CASSPREGSNQPQHF. DNA for the CDR3: TGTGCCAGTAGTCCCCGGGAGGGAAGCAATCAGCCCCAGCATTTT.

This chain links TRBV7-2 with TRBJ1-1; D call uncertain. V dropped 5 bases and J dropped 3 bases, with 13 bases sitting between them. The CDR3 runs to 14 residues. Germline CDR1 and CDR2: SGHTA and FQGNSA. The CDR3 region has the DNA TGTGCCAGCAGCCCGCATACGGTTGACACTGAAGCTTTCTTT. Protein: CASSPHTVDTEAFF.

With regard to this clone: In the same sample, other DNA sequences code for this CDR3. The chain is built from TRBV5-1 and TRBJ2-1; D possibly corresponds to TRBD1 (5 bases). CDR1 SGHRS and CDR2 YFSETQ come from the germline V gene. The CDR3 has 15 amino acids. The ends were cut back, 0 bases at V and 0 bases at J, with 7 bases in the middle. CDR3 amino acids: CASSLGGGSYNEQFF. CDR3 DNA: TGCGCCAGCAGCTTGGGGGGCGGCTCCTACAATGAGCAGTTCTTC.

A single count supports this clone. A read error may account for a junction end that differs from germline. The CDR3, as DNA: TGTGCTAGCAGCTTAAGGGACAGGGAGACCCAGTACTTC. Protein sequence: CASSLRDRETQYF. The rearrangement links TRBV7-7 to TRBJ2-5, with 8 nucleotides matching TRBD1. Germline assignment: CDR1 SSHAT and CDR2 FNYEAQ (reference sequence). The length of the CDR3 is 13 residues.

The V and J genes are TRBV6-5 and TRBJ1-6; 7 bases are shared with TRBD1. This CDR3 contains 14 residues. After removal of 7 bases from V and 7 bases from J, the junction contained 7 bases not matched to a gene. Germline lookup yields CDR1 MNHEY and CDR2 SVGAGI. The CDR3 DNA reads as TGTGCCAGCAACCCGGGACAGAGGAATTCACCCCTCCACTTT. This codes for CASNPGQRNSPLHF.

The J gene is TRBJ2-1, the V gene TRBV6-5; 10 nucleotides agree with TRBD2. From germline, CDR1 is MNHEY and CDR2 SVGAGI. J was trimmed by 4 bases and V by 0 bases; bases with no gene match: 3. This CDR3 comprises 16 residues. The CDR3 here is CASSYSSGRRYNEQFF. The CDR3 DNA reads as TGTGCCAGCAGTTACTCTAGCGGGAGGCGGTACAATGAGCAGTTCTTC.

The V and J genes are TRBV30 and TRBJ2-7, with no clear D. Germline V gives CDR1 GTSNPN, CDR2 SVGIG (reference sequence). The CDR3 consists of 12 residues. With 4 bases removed from V and 1 base from J, the gap between germline ends came to 8 bases. As DNA, the CDR3 is TGTGCCTGGAATAGCCCTTCCTACGAGCAGTACTTC. Translation: CAWNSPSYEQYF.

This clone showed up just a few times. The chain has TRBV5-1 and TRBJ2-3; 7 bases align to TRBD1. Germline-derived CDR1 and CDR2 are SGHRS and YFSETQ. The CDR3 spans 16 residues. V trimming: 0 bases; J trimming: 2 bases; junction bases outside the gene matches: 6. CDR3 nucleotide sequence: TGCGCCAGCAGCTTGGACCACAGGGGAGCCACAGATACGCAGTATTTT. This translates into CASSLDHRGATDTQYF.